The T cell receptor beta chain under discussion was sequenced for a study of blood T cell repertoires in COVID-19. Study-wide context: Researchers got acute and convalescent COVID-19 samples from the United States, Italy and Spain. The cDNA or gDNA used as material had been derived from T cells, B-cell-depleted T cells, or PBMCs.

The study recruited people aged 18 to 89 years across around 23 US areas. Profiling relied on immunoSEQ multiplex PCR, and the TCRdb table lists in-frame clones only, not all of them. There are around 300,000 clones in the sample; around nine tenths occur only once, and approximately 2.5% lies in the top ten. Germline V gene data show CDR1 as LNHDA and CDR2 as SQIVND (reference sequence). Germline trimming cut 5 bases from V and 3 bases from J; bases unmatched to any gene: 14. The CDR3 has 17 amino acids. Sequencing was performed on PBMCs or T cells enriched from blood (not recorded which). This chain uses TRBV19 with TRBJ1-2; 8 bases are shared with TRBD1. The receptor's source is a woman aged 18-30 years who had recovered from COVID-19. Written as DNA, the CDR3 is TGTGCCAGTAGTGAACTAGAAAGGACAGGGACACACTATGGCTACACCTTC. Translating gives CASSELERTGTHYGYTF.